The next 14 T cell receptor beta chains were all read from a single sample in a study of cytomegalovirus exposure and HLA in healthy donors. Primers included in the PCR were 60 Vbeta and 13 Jbeta primers. This table comes from immunoSEQ multiplex PCR, and its TCRdb copy is limited to in-frame clones, with some not included. The data contain under 150,000 clones, around 80% of them singletons. Sequenced material: PBMCs. These TCRs come from a male donor in good health and CMV-seropositive.

V gene TRBV5-4 combines with J gene TRBJ2-3, with TRBD2 matching 8 bases. This CDR3 has 15 residues. CDR1 and CDR2 (germline): SGHNT, YYREEE (reference sequence). J was trimmed by 1 base and V by 0 bases; bases with no gene match: 1. CDR3: CASSLVGLGTDTQYF. CDR3 DNA: TGTGCCAGCAGCTTGGTGGGACTAGGCACAGATACGCAGTATTTT.

Concerning this clone: Other nucleotide sequences in the sample specify the same CDR3. The rearrangement uses TRBV6-5 and TRBJ2-7, with TRBD1 matching 8 bases. This CDR3 contains 16 residues. Looked up from germline, CDR1 is MNHEY and CDR2 is SVGAGI. J lost 4 bases, V lost 2 bases, and 10 bases had no gene match. The CDR3 loop is CASSYLGTGGPYEQYF. The DNA for the CDR3 is TGTGCCAGCAGTTACCTTGGGACAGGCGGCCCATACGAGCAGTACTTC.

The table lists this clone with a few counts. This rearrangement joins TRBV7-3 to TRBJ2-3; possible D gene TRBD1, 7 bases. The CDR3 covers 15 residues. The germline CDR1 and CDR2 sequences are SGHTA and FQGTGA. Trimming removed 4 bases at V and 1 base at J, with 12 bases between. The CDR3 DNA follows: TGTGCCAGCAGCTCAGACAGGGAGGGCACAGATACGCAGTATTTT. It codes for CASSSDREGTDTQYF.

The chain joins TRBV28 to TRBJ2-5, with D possibly matching TRBD1 (5 bases). The end of the DNA aligns better with TRBJ2-7, so the J call may be wrong. In germline, CDR1 is MDHEN, CDR2 SYDVKM. The CDR3 is 14 residues long. CDR3 residues: CASSPRQTDTEQYF. The DNA for the CDR3 is TGTGCCAGCAGTCCACGACAGACCGACACCGAGCAGTACTTC.

This rearrangement joins TRBV28 to TRBJ1-5; TRBD1 is a possible D gene (5 bases). The germline V and J ends were trimmed by 3 bases and 6 bases, with 12 bases remaining between them. Germline CDR1 reads MDHEN; CDR2 reads SYDVKM. The CDR3 loop spans 14 amino acids. CDR3 protein: CASSFARAFQPQHF. CDR3 bases: TGTGCCAGCAGTTTCGCCAGGGCGTTTCAGCCCCAGCATTTT.

The J gene is TRBJ2-2, the V gene TRBV21-1; no DNA check was done on the table's D call, TRBD1. TRBV21-1 counts as a pseudogene. The CDR3 runs to 19 residues. The CDR3 DNA reads TGTGCCAGCAGCAACCGCAAATACACCGGGACAGGGGACACCGGGGAGCTGTTTTTT. Translation: CASSNRKYTGTGDTGELFF.

The chain recombines TRBV18 with TRBJ1-3; D ambiguous. The V and J ends lost 3 bases and 2 bases respectively, with 11 bases between them. CDR1 KGHSH and CDR2 LQKENI come from the germline V gene. The CDR3 loop spans 15 amino acids. DNA of the CDR3: TGTGCCAGCTCACCTGAGAAAGCTGCTGGAAACACCATATATTTT. Translated: CASSPEKAAGNTIYF.

The chain employs TRBV10-3 and TRBJ2-5, with TRBD1 matching 8 bases. There are 13 residues in the CDR3. Trimming cost V 4 bases and J 2 bases; bases outside gene matches: 0. Germline CDR1 and CDR2: ENHRY and SYGVKD. The CDR3 coding sequence is TGTGCCATCAGTGGACAGGGGCAAGAGACCCAGTACTTC. It codes for CAISGQGQETQYF.

This sequence joins TRBV5-6 and TRBJ2-1, with 7 bases identical to TRBD2. The CDR3 covers 15 residues. Losses at the gene ends were 6 bases for V and 6 bases for J; bases not matched to a gene: 12. Germline loops: CDR1 SGHDT, CDR2 YYEEEE. The CDR3, as DNA: TGTGCCAGCACCCCCCGGGGGGATCCGGGCAATGAGCAGTTCTTC. Encoded protein: CASTPRGDPGNEQFF.

CDR3 loop: CASSLSGQAASPLHF. The CDR3 DNA follows: TGTGCCAGCAGCCTGTCGGGACAGGCTGCTTCACCCCTCCACTTT. The chain links TRBV13 to TRBJ1-6, with 8 bases matching TRBD1. This CDR3 is built from 15 residues. The ends lost 5 bases at V and 9 bases at J; junction bases unmatched: 9. Germline V gene sequence: CDR1 PRHDT, CDR2 FYEKMQ (reference sequence).

The chain carries TRBV5-4 and TRBJ2-3; TRBD2 might be the D (5 bases). The germline V gene encodes CDR1 SGHNT and CDR2 YYREEE (reference sequence). CDR3 length: 16 residues. The V end lost 4 bases, the J end lost 0 bases, and 15 bases lay between the germline ends. CDR3 in DNA: TGTGCCAGCAGCCCGCGGACTGCATATAGCACAGATACGCAGTATTTT. Its protein product is CASSPRTAYSTDTQYF.

The rearrangement joins TRBV4-2 to TRBJ1-3, with 9 bases matching TRBD1. Germline CDR1 reads LGHNA; CDR2 reads YNFKEQ. There are 16 residues in the CDR3. V dropped 4 bases and J dropped 2; count of bases not matched to a gene: 6. The CDR3 loop is CASSLQGDRAGNTIYF. The CDR3 DNA sequence: TGTGCCAGCAGCCTACAGGGGGACAGGGCTGGAAACACCATATATTTT.

For the CDR3, the DNA is TGTGCCAGCAATCAATGGACTAGCGGGAGGGCCGAGCAGTACTTC. Protein product: CASNQWTSGRAEQYF. The V and J genes are TRBV28 and TRBJ2-7; 15 bases fit TRBD2. Germline trimming cut 7 bases from V and 6 bases from J; bases unmatched to any gene: 7. This CDR3 comprises 15 residues. Germline CDR1 MDHEN, CDR2 SYDVKM.

The chain links TRBV14 to TRBJ2-7; D is possibly TRBD2 (6 bases). CDR1 is SGHDN, CDR2 FVKESK, per germline. The CDR3 sequence is 13 residues long. V shed 7 bases and J shed 3 bases, with 13 bases lying between them. In DNA form, the CDR3 reads TGTGCCAGCAATACCGGGGGAAGCTACGAGCAGTACTTC. Translation gives CASNTGGSYEQYF.